This TCR beta chain was documented in a study of blood T cells in healthy people across ages. Germline CDR1 SGHVS, CDR2 FNYEAQ. V lost 2 bases and J lost 7, with 9 bases in between. The CDR3 extends over 14 amino acids. Together with a sample-barcoded 5' primer, a J-beta primer mix was included in a second PCR lasting roughly 6 to 12 cycles. In TCRdb, the 5' RACE reads were re-called with MiXCR into one record per CDR3 protein. The sample contains 920,000 or so distinct CDR3 sequences, 40% to 55% of which appear only once. Each sample gave at least 7 million isolated PBMCs. This TCR was sampled from an older woman in good health. The sample was blood. This chain links TRBV7-6 with TRBJ1-6; D not certain. This chain's CDR3 is CASSLLGRNSPLHF. DNA for the CDR3: TGTGCCAGCAGCTTACTAGGACGGAATTCACCCCTCCACTTT.